Presented here are 31 T cell receptor beta chains from one specimen sequenced in a study of blood T cells in healthy people across ages. For the second PCR, which ran for roughly 6 to 12 cycles, a sample-barcoded 5' primer and a J-beta primer mix were used. Each CDR3 protein is one row after TCRdb ran MiXCR on the 5' RACE reads. The profile covers 750,000 to 950,000 distinct CDR3 sequences, with just under 30% appearing a single time and roughly a tenth taken by the ten largest. These data were likewise used in another study, on T cells of mothers and their children.

The sample taken for sequencing was blood. Every receptor here comes from a woman between 40 and 50 years old in good health.

The V call is TRBV5-1, the J call TRBJ2-1; TRBD1 agrees at 9 bases. The CDR3 contains 14 residues. V shed 6 bases and J 10 bases; nucleotides not matched to a gene: 11. Germline-derived CDR1 and CDR2 are SGHRS and YFSETQ. CDR3 DNA sequence: TGCGCCAGCACTACGGGGACAGGGAGCTACGAGCAGTTCTTC. Protein sequence: CASTTGTGSYEQFF.

This clonotype was counted ten times or more. This chain links TRBV6-5 with TRBJ2-7; the D gene could be TRBD1 or TRBD2 (5 bases each). With 1 base removed from V and 3 bases from J, the gap between germline ends came to 13 bases. Germline CDR1 and CDR2: MNHEY and SVGAGI. The CDR3 has 15 residues. The CDR3 spells CASSYFQGPGYEQYF. CDR3 DNA sequence: TGTGCCAGCAGTTACTTCCAGGGACCAGGCTACGAGCAGTACTTC.

Only a few counts were recorded for this clonotype. The junction and the germline gene differ at one end; a read error may be behind it. This chain connects TRBV7-7 to TRBJ2-2; D is perhaps TRBD1 or TRBD2 (5 bases each). CDR3 size: 17 residues. Per germline, CDR1 SSHAT and CDR2 FNYEAQ (reference sequence). The CDR3 sequence: CASSQSARAGTAGELFF. The CDR3 bases are TGTGCTAGCAGCCAATCTGCTAGGGCAGGGACCGCCGGGGAGCTGTTTTTT.

This clonotype was detected ten times or more. The chain recombines TRBV12-3 or TRBV12-4 with TRBJ2-7; the match to TRBD1 covers 7 bases. J gave up 6 bases and V 6 bases, and 11 bases lay outside the gene matches. The CDR3 spans 14 residues. CDR3 amino acids: CASREGALVSEQYF. The DNA of the CDR3 is TGTGCCAGCAGAGAGGGGGCGTTAGTCTCCGAGCAGTACTTC.

This clonotype has just a few counts. This sequence joins TRBV12-3 or TRBV12-4 and TRBJ1-1; D not certain. V was pared by 2 bases and J by 3 bases, with 4 bases between. The CDR3 is made up of 12 amino acids. CDR3 bases: TGTGCCAGCAGTTTAAAGGACACTGAAGCTTTCTTT. Its protein is CASSLKDTEAFF.

Many counts were recorded for this clonotype. The rearrangement links TRBV20-1 to TRBJ2-3, with D possibly matching TRBD2 (5 bases). In germline, CDR1 is DFQATT, CDR2 SNEGSKA (reference sequence). The ends were cut back, 0 bases at V and 0 bases at J, with 13 bases in the middle. This CDR3 region has 16 residues. In DNA form, the CDR3 reads TGCAGTGCTAGAGATATTAGCGCCACTAGCACAGATACGCAGTATTTT. It codes for CSARDISATSTDTQYF.

This CDR3 is CASSPGSSKDKQYF. CDR3 coding DNA: TGTGCCAGCAGCCCCGGAAGCTCAAAGGACAAGCAGTACTTC. The chain couples TRBV28 to TRBJ2-5; TRBD1 is a possible D gene (5 bases). The germline V gene has CDR1 MDHEN and CDR2 SYDVKM. The CDR3 has 14 amino acids. V lost 6 bases and J 11 bases, leaving 22 bases between the germline ends. The full variable domain, its missing parts supplied by reference TRBV28 and TRBJ2-5, is DVKVTQSSRYLVKRTGEKVFLECVQDMDHENMFWYRQDPGLGLRLIYFSYDVKMKEKGDIPEGYSVSREKKERFSLILESASTNQTSMYLCASSPGSSKDKQYFGPGTRLLVL.

Many counts were recorded for this clonotype. J is TRBJ2-7 and V is TRBV5-1; perhaps TRBD1 as D (6 bases). Trimming took 4 bases from V and 3 from J, leaving 14 bases between them. The CDR3 totals 14 residues. Germline assignment: CDR1 SGHRS and CDR2 YFSETQ. CDR3 amino acids: CASSLGQRGYEQYF. CDR3 DNA: TGCGCCAGCAGCCTAGGACAGCGCGGCTACGAGCAGTACTTC. Full variable domain (rest looked up from reference TRBV5-1 and TRBJ2-7): KAGVTQTPRYLIKTRGQQVTLSCSPISGHRSVSWYQQTPGQGLQFLFEYFSETQRNKGNFPGRFSGRQFSNSRSEMNVSTLELGDSALYLCASSLGQRGYEQYFGPGTRLTVT.

This clonotype has at least ten counts. The rearrangement links TRBV5-1 to TRBJ2-1; D call uncertain. V lost 0 bases and J lost 2, with 6 bases in between. The CDR3 loop spans 14 amino acids. Germline V gene sequence: CDR1 SGHRS, CDR2 YFSETQ. The chain's CDR3 is CASSLGQAYNEQFF. The CDR3 region has the DNA TGCGCCAGCAGCTTGGGGCAGGCCTACAATGAGCAGTTCTTC.

The chain recombines TRBV15 with TRBJ2-1; unclear D gene. The CDR3 is 14 residues long. Germline-derived CDR1 and CDR2 are LNHNV and YYDKDF (reference sequence). The germline V and J ends were trimmed by 1 base and 0 bases, with 4 bases remaining between them. CDR3 sequence reads: CATSRGFSYNEQFF. The DNA of the CDR3 is TGTGCCACCAGCAGAGGTTTCTCCTACAATGAGCAGTTCTTC.

This clonotype has just a few counts. This chain links TRBV18 with TRBJ1-2, with D uncertain. The V gene lost 3 bases and the J gene lost 5 bases, with 16 bases spanning the gap. Germline V gene lookup returns CDR1 KGHSH and CDR2 LQKENI. The CDR3 totals 15 residues. The CDR3: CASSPLGESGYGYTF. DNA for the CDR3: TGTGCCAGCTCACCCCTGGGTGAATCGGGGTATGGCTACACCTTC.

As regards this clonotype: With a much larger clone just one base away, this may be a read error. This chain connects TRBV10-3 to TRBJ2-5, with 8 bases lining up with TRBD1. Germline CDR1 is ENHRY and CDR2 is SYGVKD. The CDR3 totals 16 residues. Germline trimming cut 4 bases from V and 7 bases from J; bases unmatched to any gene: 14. The CDR3 region has the DNA TGTGCCATCAGTGGTGGGGGACAGGACTTGTGCCGGACCCAGTACTTC. Translation gives CAISGGGQDLCRTQYF.

This clonotype has a handful of counts. The chain recombines TRBV29-1 with TRBJ2-2; D remains unclear. This CDR3 has 11 residues. V shed 5 bases and J shed 5 bases, with 6 bases lying between them. The germline V gene encodes CDR1 SQVTM and CDR2 ANQGSEA. The CDR3 loop is CSVRSTGELFF. Here the CDR3 DNA reads TGCAGCGTTCGGTCAACCGGGGAGCTGTTTTTT.

This clonotype was recorded at least ten times. The chain joins TRBV15 to TRBJ2-5; a possible D gene is TRBD2 (7 bases). This CDR3 region has 14 residues. Between the trimmed V and J ends, which lost 5 bases and 1 base, there was a span of 11 bases. Per germline, CDR1 LNHNV and CDR2 YYDKDF (reference sequence). CDR3 loop: CATSLRGAQETQYF. The CDR3 nucleotides are TGTGCCACCAGCCTTCGGGGGGCCCAAGAGACCCAGTACTTC.

This clonotype has just a few counts. It may be a read error: a sequence one base away is much more abundant. The rearrangement joins TRBV10-2 to TRBJ1-2; D is possibly TRBD1 (6 bases). Germline V gene lookup returns CDR1 WSHSY and CDR2 SAAADI. The CDR3 is 12 residues long. The V and J ends lost 8 bases and 4 bases respectively, with 11 bases between them. The CDR3 here is CASLADSYGYTF. For the CDR3, the DNA is TGCGCCAGCCTAGCGGACAGCTATGGCTACACCTTC.

This clonotype was recorded many times. The chain links TRBV20-1 to TRBJ2-1, with 8 bases lining up with TRBD1. CDR1 and CDR2 from the germline V gene are DFQATT and SNEGSKA (reference sequence). The CDR3 loop spans 16 amino acids. V was pared by 6 bases and J by 3 bases, with 13 bases of the junction left unmatched. As DNA, the CDR3 is TGCAGTGCAACTAGGGGACAGGCGACTCTCTACAATGAGCAGTTCTTC. Translated, it gives CSATRGQATLYNEQFF.

There are many counts of this clonotype. The V call is TRBV28, the J call TRBJ2-5; 9 bases align to TRBD2. The CDR3 length is 18 residues. J gave up 5 bases and V 3 bases, and 16 bases lay outside the gene matches. Germline values: CDR1 MDHEN, CDR2 SYDVKM. In nucleotides, the CDR3 is TGTGCCAGCAGTTTTCGGTGGGGTAGCGGGGGCAGGAGGGAGACCCAGTACTTC. As protein: CASSFRWGSGGRRETQYF. The whole variable domain, filled in from reference TRBV28 and TRBJ2-5, reads DVKVTQSSRYLVKRTGEKVFLECVQDMDHENMFWYRQDPGLGLRLIYFSYDVKMKEKGDIPEGYSVSREKKERFSLILESASTNQTSMYLCASSFRWGSGGRRETQYFGPGTRLLVL.

This clonotype was counted a few times. This chain joins TRBV2 and TRBJ2-3; 9 positions match TRBD2. The CDR3 sequence is 16 residues long. V trimming: 2 bases; J trimming: 5 bases; junction bases outside the gene matches: 8. Per germline, CDR1 SNHLY and CDR2 FYNNEI. The CDR3 DNA reads as TGTGCCAGCAGTGAAACGGACCTAGCGGGGTTAGATACGCAGTATTTT. The encoded protein is CASSETDLAGLDTQYF.

The CDR3 DNA sequence: TGCGCCAGCAGCCAAGATTCGGGGGGGCGGGATGAGCAGTTCTTC. Residues: CASSQDSGGRDEQFF. The chain is built from TRBV4-3 and TRBJ2-1; TRBD2 agrees at 8 bases. CDR1 is LGHNA and CDR2 is YSLEER in the germline V gene. The CDR3 has 15 residues. The trim removed 0 bases at V and 8 bases at J, leaving 6 bases unmatched.

The chain joins TRBV27 to TRBJ2-1; 10 bases line up with TRBD2. Trimming cost V 2 bases and J 6 bases; bases outside gene matches: 7. This CDR3 is 16 amino acids long. Germline values: CDR1 MNHEY, CDR2 SMNVEV (reference sequence). The DNA for the CDR3 is TGTGCCAGCAGTTTACCCACCCTAGCGGGGGCCAATGAGCAGTTCTTC. Translated: CASSLPTLAGANEQFF.

The V call is TRBV9, the J call TRBJ2-2, with D possibly TRBD1 on 6 matching bases. The CDR3 runs to 16 residues. The V gene lost 0 bases and the J gene lost 0 bases, with 9 bases spanning the gap. Germline V gives CDR1 SGDLS, CDR2 YYNGEE. CDR3 loop: CASSVVGHANTGELFF. The CDR3 DNA reads as TGTGCCAGCAGCGTAGTGGGACACGCGAACACCGGGGAGCTGTTTTTT. The variable domain in full, completed from reference TRBV9 and TRBJ2-2, reads DSGVTQTPKHLITATGQRVTLRCSPRSGDLSVYWYQQSLDQGLQFLIQYYNGEERAKGNILERFSAQQFPDLHSELNLSSLELGDSALYFCASSVVGHANTGELFFGEGSRLTVL.

This chain links TRBV28 with TRBJ1-2, with D unresolved. Trimming shortened V by 4 bases and J by 4 bases, and 13 bases separated the two germline ends. The CDR3 is 14 amino acids. Germline V CDR1 and CDR2: MDHEN, SYDVKM. As DNA, the CDR3 is TGTGCCAGCAGTTCCGGAGACACGGCCTATGGCTACACCTTC. Translated, it gives CASSSGDTAYGYTF.

The V call is TRBV11-2, the J call TRBJ1-4; D unclear. The V gene's germline CDR1 is SGHAT and CDR2 FQNNGV. This CDR3 region has 16 residues. Between the trimmed V and J ends, which lost 2 bases and 8 bases, there was a span of 18 bases. CDR3 coding DNA: TGTGCCAGCAGCTTACAATGGAGTCCCTCAGGCGAAAAACTGTTTTTT. Protein: CASSLQWSPSGEKLFF. Combining the CDR3 with reference TRBV11-2 and TRBJ1-4 gives the whole variable domain EAGVAQSPRYKIIEKRQSVAFWCNPISGHATLYWYQQILGQGPKLLIQFQNNGVVDDSQLPKDRFSAERLKGVDSTLKIQPAKLEDSAVYLCASSLQWSPSGEKLFFGSGTQLSVL.

This clonotype was recorded a few times. This chain joins TRBV3-1 and TRBJ2-3; D is unresolved. Per germline, CDR1 LGHDT and CDR2 YNNKEL (reference sequence). The CDR3 has 15 amino acids. The V and J ends lost 3 bases and 0 bases respectively, with 10 bases between them. This CDR3 reads CASSQNRGSTDTQYF. DNA for the CDR3: TGTGCCAGCAGCCAGAATCGAGGTAGCACAGATACGCAGTATTTT.

The genes are TRBV28 and TRBJ2-5, with 8 bases that match TRBD1. This CDR3 contains 13 residues. CDR1 and CDR2 from the germline V gene are MDHEN and SYDVKM. Unmatched junction bases numbered 5, after V lost 6 bases and J lost 5 bases. This chain's CDR3 is CASSRRDRETQYF. CDR3 sequence (DNA): TGTGCCAGCAGCCGGAGGGACAGGGAGACCCAGTACTTC.

The gene calls are TRBV2 and TRBJ2-1, with D possibly being TRBD1 (6 bases). Judging by the DNA end, TRBJ2-7 fits better; the J call may be wrong. This CDR3 is built from 14 residues. The germline V gene encodes CDR1 SNHLY and CDR2 FYNNEI. This chain's CDR3 is CASGDILAYNEQYF. The CDR3 nucleotides are TGTGCCAGCGGGGACATCCTCGCCTACAATGAGCAGTACTTC.

The rearrangement links TRBV19 to TRBJ2-2; 7 positions agree with TRBD2. The CDR3 sequence is 11 residues long. V lost 8 bases to trimming and J lost 13 bases; unmatched junction nucleotides: 7. CDR1 and CDR2 from the germline V gene are LNHDA and SQIVND (reference sequence). The CDR3: CASRTGGRLFF. The CDR3 nucleotides are TGTGCCAGTCGAACGGGGGGTAGGCTGTTTTTT.

The rearrangement joins TRBV7-3 to TRBJ2-3, with D unresolved. The CDR3 consists of 13 residues. The V end was cut by 5 bases, the J end by 6 bases, with 12 bases between. Germline values: CDR1 SGHTA, CDR2 FQGTGA. The CDR3 reads CASSSVLGDTQYF. CDR3 coding DNA: TGTGCCAGCAGCAGTGTGTTGGGCGATACGCAGTATTTT.

This clonotype was found a few times. Relative to the germline gene, one junction end is altered; a read error may explain this. The DNA for the CDR3 is TGTGCCGGCAGCTTAGCGACAGGCCCTATTACGCAGTATTTT. Translating gives CAGSLATGPITQYF. The chain has TRBV7-2 and TRBJ2-3; D may be TRBD1 (6 bases). Germline V lookup: CDR1 SGHTA, CDR2 FQGNSA. This CDR3 has 14 residues.

This clonotype was observed many times. J is TRBJ2-7 and V is TRBV30; D is unresolved. Germline V gives CDR1 GTSNPN, CDR2 SVGIG (reference sequence). This CDR3 has 12 residues. The V end was cut by 2 bases, the J end by 0 bases, with 5 bases between. The CDR3 sequence is CAWSPSSYEQYF. The CDR3 DNA is TGTGCCTGGAGTCCCAGCTCCTACGAGCAGTACTTC. Filled out from reference TRBV30 and TRBJ2-7, the complete variable domain reads SQTIHQWPATLVQPVGSPLSLECTVEGTSNPNLYWYRQAAGRGLQLLFYSVGIGQISSEVPQNLSASRPQDRQFILSSKKLLLSDSGFYLCAWSPSSYEQYFGPGTRLTVT.

The rearrangement joins TRBV7-2 to TRBJ2-7, with TRBD2 matching over 15 bases. Germline CDR1 reads SGHTA; CDR2 reads FQGNSA. CDR3 length: 19 amino acids. The J segment lost 5 bases and the V segment lost 5 bases, leaving 16 bases of the junction unmatched. CDR3 sequence: CASSGTGLAGGSSYNEQYF. CDR3 bases: TGTGCCAGCAGCGGGACGGGACTAGCGGGGGGTAGCTCCTACAACGAGCAGTACTTC.